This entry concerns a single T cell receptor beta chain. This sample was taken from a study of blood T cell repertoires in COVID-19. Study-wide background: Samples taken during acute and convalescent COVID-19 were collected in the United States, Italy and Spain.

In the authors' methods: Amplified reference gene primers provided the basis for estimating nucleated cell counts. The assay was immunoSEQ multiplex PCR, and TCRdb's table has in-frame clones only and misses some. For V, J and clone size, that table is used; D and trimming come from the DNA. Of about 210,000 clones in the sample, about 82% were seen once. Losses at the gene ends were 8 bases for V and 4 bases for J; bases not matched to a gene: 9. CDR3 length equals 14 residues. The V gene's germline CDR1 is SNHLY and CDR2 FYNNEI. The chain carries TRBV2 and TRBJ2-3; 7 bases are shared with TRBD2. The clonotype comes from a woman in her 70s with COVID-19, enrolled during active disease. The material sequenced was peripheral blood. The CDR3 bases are TGTGCCAGCGGGAGGGCGCAGGGCGCAGATACGCAGTATTTT. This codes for CASGRAQGADTQYF.